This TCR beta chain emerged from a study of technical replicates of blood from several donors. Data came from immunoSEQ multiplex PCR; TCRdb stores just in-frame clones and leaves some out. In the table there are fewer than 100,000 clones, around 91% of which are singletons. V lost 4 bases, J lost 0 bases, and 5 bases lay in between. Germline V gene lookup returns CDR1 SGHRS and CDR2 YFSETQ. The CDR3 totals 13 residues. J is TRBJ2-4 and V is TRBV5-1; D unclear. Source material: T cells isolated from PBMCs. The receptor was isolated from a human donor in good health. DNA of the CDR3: TGCGCCAGCAGCCGACTAGCCAAAAACATTCAGTACTTC. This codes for CASSRLAKNIQYF.